This TCR beta chain was found in a study of blood T cell repertoires in COVID-19. Across the whole study: PBMCs, B-cell-depleted T cells, or T cells provided the cDNA or gDNA that made up the material.

Assay used: immunoSEQ multiplex PCR; TCRdb lists only in-frame clones, some missing. In the table there are 240,000 or so clones, around 90% of which are singletons. Trimming removed 3 bases from V and 0 bases from J, with 6 bases in between. The germline CDR1 and CDR2 sequences are LNHDA and SQIVND (reference sequence). This CDR3 contains 13 residues. This sequence joins TRBV19 and TRBJ2-7, with D perhaps TRBD1 (5 bases). The specimen was peripheral blood. This receptor was obtained from a woman in her thirties or forties who had recovered from COVID-19. CDR3 residues: CASSIGHSYEQYF. Here the CDR3 DNA reads TGTGCCAGTAGTATCGGACACTCCTACGAGCAGTACTTC.